This record concerns one T cell receptor (beta chain) sequence. This clonotype was found a few times. The antigen it recognizes is unknown. The record has no base qualities; no much larger clone is one base away. These data belong to a study of human T cells and chemical hapten exposure (TCRdb year 2021). About the full investigation: For sensitization, 2% DPC in acetone was applied to a roughly 2 cm by roughly 2 cm area of upper inner arm skin. Throughout the study period of 20 to 30 weeks, patients also received therapeutic DPC doses to the scalp every week. Patch testing on the upper back used Finn chambers containing 0.01% DPC, with scoring done after 6 days according to International Contact Dermatitis Research Group standards. The mostly female patient cohort included alopecia areata with under or over 50% scalp involvement, alopecia totalis and alopecia universalis. Libraries were combined into a pool for sequencing, and differences in TCR yield between samples came mainly from small differences in library volumes within the pool. In alopecia patients, the study followed how the peripheral blood TCR repertoire changed in vivo over primary and secondary sensitization to diphenylcyclopropenone (DPC), a hapten. Blood was sampled from patients pre-sensitization (week 0) and at 2, 6 and about 24 weeks after DPC sensitization. About 27 alopecia patients gave blood for TCR sequencing at one to four time points (pre-sensitization, 2, 6 and 24 weeks). Study-wide findings and limitations: Compared with pre-sensitization or healthy control sets, expanded TCRs formed significantly more large CDR3 similarity clusters, which is consistent with antigen-driven responses. The number of PT1 expanded TCRs positively correlated with patch test score, significant at thresholds 8, 16 and 32 but not 4. Because all patients had alopecia, a presumed autoimmune disease, the immune response of the patients might differ from that of healthy individuals. After repeated subsampling, changes were observed in the strength of the expansion versus patch-test correlation and in the threshold at which the correlation became significant. DPC sensitization did not change the number of TCRs with a frequency above 1 in 1000, and there was no evidence of changes in global repertoire structure.

In light of the paper, this sample's time point label describes: pre-sensitization, week 0. The label giving this sample's treatment or condition can be read as: therapeutic diphenylcyclopropenone sensitization with weekly scalp DPC. At every patch-test visit, the blood draw took place before the patch test was put on. Eligible patients were aged 18 to 70, diagnosed with alopecia, deemed suitable for DPC therapy, and excluded if pregnant. Total RNA was isolated from unfractionated whole blood collected in Tempus Blood RNA tubes. CDR1 and CDR2 were assigned from the germline V gene as SGHVS and FNYEAQ. V and J are truncated by 5 bases and 7 bases respectively, leaving an intervening sequence of 11 bases. The CDR3 spans 12 residues, from the cysteine through the phenylalanine. Left in the record is the CDR3 DNA by itself, 36 bases read in frame from the first base. Libraries were made using RACE. The reads were generated on a NextSeq 500. Library preparation attached unique molecular identifiers to individual cDNA molecules for quantitative, reproducible TCR counting. Both TCR alpha and TCR beta chains were sequenced from each blood RNA sample. Per the source publication's procedure: Samples had a median of roughly 87,000 TCRs, with a range from roughly 23,224 to 750,000. V, J and CDR3 annotation of the TCR reads was performed with the Decombinator software suite. To make PS versus PT1 abundance plots, every sample was subsampled to the same number of TCRs (28,000). Expanded TCRs were defined as absent before sensitization and observed at least eight times at the 2-week time point. The raw public reads went through TCRdb reprocessing: fastp at Q25, MiXCR clone calling, in-frame beta chains kept. Entries are consolidated by CDR3 protein sequence, retaining the most common genes and DNA. The V and J calls follow TCRdb's processing rather than the paper's. The sample table lists approximately 80,000 distinct CDR3 sequences, about 14% of them with a count of one. The ten most abundant clones make up 4.6% of the sample.

This receptor was taken from a woman aged 45 to 65 with alopecia areata. Some clones in this sample may be carry-over from other donors' samples. The input for sequencing was whole blood, taken in connection with sensitization to the hapten diphenylcyclopropenone (DPC). The sequence joins TRBV7-6 to TRBJ2-5, with an unclear D gene assignment. The CDR3 region: CASSAQSGTQYF. The bases read TGTGCCAGCAGCGCACAATCCGGGACCCAGTACTTC.